Below, one T cell receptor (beta chain) is given with its context. Its target is not known. CDR1 SEHNR and CDR2 FQNEAQ come from the germline V gene (reference sequence). This CDR3 has 14 residues. These data come from a study of monozygotic twins with inflammatory bowel disease. Study-wide points: No distinction between different T cell subtypes was possible.

Two nested PCRs, approximately 16 and 9 cycles, amplified TCRalpha and TCRbeta cDNA. TCRdb re-called the 5' RACE reads; every CDR3 protein appears as one record, without DNA. The specimen's table records approximately 100,000 distinct CDR3 sequences. V and J are TRBV7-9 and TRBJ2-5; TCRdb's assignment of TRBD1 cannot be checked, as there is no DNA. This clonotype was sampled from a human donor with ulcerative colitis or Crohn's disease, or a healthy co-twin of an affected twin (not recorded which). The sequenced sample was blood. The CDR3 region is CASSLSSQGETQYF.